The rows below give T cell receptor beta chains drawn from one sample of a study of T cell responses to AZD1222 COVID-19 vaccine. The method was immunoSEQ multiplex PCR; TCRdb's version includes in-frame clones alone and lacks a portion of them. The table includes 120,000 or so clones, about nine tenths detected once. The sample in question was peripheral blood, obtained on day 0 of AZD1222 vaccination. The receptors derive from an adult in good health. Each CDR3 is given with its conserved first and last residue. A D gene is named only where the DNA matches it firmly. Expanded clones get a size class; other rows say once, few or many, or leave the size out.

NA	TRBV19	TRBJ1-5	NA	TGTGCCAGTACCCCCTACGGACAGAGCAATCAGCCCCAGCATTTT	CASTPYGQSNQPQHF
NA	TRBV5-5	TRBJ2-7	NA	TGTGCCAGCAGCCGGACGGACATGGGGCTCTCCTACGAGCAGTACTTC	CASSRTDMGLSYEQYF
NA	TRBV5-8	TRBJ1-3	NA	TGTGCCAGCAGCTTGGGACAGCTCTCTGGAAACACCATATATTTT	CASSLGQLSGNTIYF
NA	TRBV15	TRBJ1-6	NA	TGTGCCACCAGCGGCCGGGACACCTATAATTCACCCCTCCACTTT	CATSGRDTYNSPLHF
NA	TRBV7-9	TRBJ2-7	NA	TGTGCCAGCAGCCAAATTAGCTTGGGGGAGACCTACGAGCAGTACTTC	CASSQISLGETYEQYF
few	TRBV4-1	TRBJ1-5	TRBD1	TGCGCCAGCAGCCATCCCCAGGGACAGGGCGGACAGCCCCAGCATTTT	CASSHPQGQGGQPQHF
NA	TRBV7-8	TRBJ1-3	NA	TGTGCCAGCAGCTTAGACTCGGGCAGTTATCAAACCATATATTTT	CASSLDSGSYQTIYF
NA	TRBV28	TRBJ1-5	NA	TGTGCCAGCAGTTTAAACGGGGTTAGCAATCAGCCCCAGCATTTT	CASSLNGVSNQPQHF
NA	TRBV29-1	TRBJ2-1	TRBD2	TGCAGCGTTAGCGGGAGGGCCATCTACAATGAGCAGTTCTTC	CSVSGRAIYNEQFF
NA	TRBV3-1/TRBV3-2	TRBJ2-5	TRBD2	TGTGCCAGCAGCCAATCGGGGGGGCCCGCAGAGACCCAGTACTTC	CASSQSGGPAETQYF
NA	TRBV18	TRBJ2-2	NA	TGTGCCAGCTCCAAAGGAGGCTCCCTGAACACCGGGGAGCTGTTTTTT	CASSKGGSLNTGELFF
once	TRBV10-3	TRBJ1-1	NA	TGTGCCATCAGTGAAGACATTGGGAACACTGAAGCTTTCTTT	CAISEDIGNTEAFF
NA	TRBV5-1	TRBJ2-3	TRBD2	TGCGCCAGCACTCGGGGGGAGGCCAGGGATACGCAGTATTTT	CASTRGEARDTQYF
NA	TRBV5-1	TRBJ2-3	NA	TGCGCCAGCAGCTGGGGACTTTCAGATACGCAGTATTTT	CASSWGLSDTQYF
NA	TRBV5-4	TRBJ2-7	NA	TGTGCCAGCAGCTTGGAAAACAACCTCGAGCAGTACTTC	CASSLENNLEQYF
NA	TRBV18	TRBJ1-5	TRBD1	TGTGCCAGCTCTCTCCTGGACAGGGATAGCAATCAGCCCCAGCATTTT	CASSLLDRDSNQPQHF
NA	TRBV5-6	TRBJ2-3	NA	TGTGCCAGCAGCTTGGTGGCAGGGGAAGTGGATACGCAGTATTTT	CASSLVAGEVDTQYF
once	TRBV2	TRBJ2-4	NA	TGTGCCAGCAGGACCGGGCGTGGGGAAAACATTCAGTACTTC	CASRTGRGENIQYF
NA	TRBV28	TRBJ2-7	NA	TGTGCCAGCAGTTTGACAGCCTCCTACGAGCAGTACTTC	CASSLTASYEQYF
NA	TRBV6-2/TRBV6-3	TRBJ2-5	NA	TGTGCCAGCAGTTACTCTTACCAAGAGACCCAGTACTTC	CASSYSYQETQYF
NA	TRBV6-6	TRBJ2-2	NA	TGTGCCAGCAGTTCCCGGGCCGGGGAGCTGTTTTTT	CASSSRAGELFF
once	TRBV29-1	TRBJ2-4	TRBD2	TGCAGCGTTGAAGATCCAATAGCGGGAGGGCCGGGAGACATTCAGTACTTC	CSVEDPIAGGPGDIQYF
NA	TRBV19	TRBJ1-2	NA	TGTGCCAGTAGGCATCAGCGGGGGGGGAACGGCTACACCTTC	CASRHQRGGNGYTF
NA	TRBV5-6	TRBJ2-1	TRBD2	TGTGCCAGCAGGGGGAGCGGGAGTACGCAGTTCTTC	CASRGSGSTQFF
NA	TRBV5-5	TRBJ2-1	NA	TGTGCCAGCAGCTTGGACGTGGCGGCCTCGGAGTTCTTC	CASSLDVAASEFF
NA	TRBV11-2	TRBJ2-7	TRBD1	TGTGCCAGCAGCCTAAGTGCAGGGGACAGCTACGAGCAGTACTTC	CASSLSAGDSYEQYF
NA	TRBV6-5	TRBJ2-7	NA	TGTGCCAGCAGTTACAGGGAAGACTACGAGCAGTACTTC	CASSYREDYEQYF
NA	TRBV7-8	TRBJ1-3	NA	TGTGCCAGCAGCTTAGTGGCAGGGAACGGAAACACCATATATTTT	CASSLVAGNGNTIYF
NA	TRBV19	TRBJ2-1	NA	TGTGCCAGTAGCCTACAGGGCGCCACCTACAATGAGCAGTTCTTC	CASSLQGATYNEQFF
NA	TRBV6-4	TRBJ2-3	TRBD2	TGTGCCAGCAGCCCACTAGCGGGGGGCACAGATACGCAGTATTTT	CASSPLAGGTDTQYF
NA	TRBV18	TRBJ1-5	TRBD1	TGTGCCAGCTCACCACCGGGAGGGGGCAGTCAGCCCCAGCATTTT	CASSPPGGGSQPQHF
NA	TRBV13	TRBJ1-4	NA	TGTGCCAGCAGCTCCTGGACGGGAGCAACTAATGAAAAACTGTTTTTT	CASSSWTGATNEKLFF
NA	TRBV18	TRBJ2-7	NA	TGTGCCAGCTCACCTCGGCAGGACTACGAGCAGTACTTC	CASSPRQDYEQYF
NA	TRBV23-1	TRBJ2-1	NA	TGCGCCAGCAGTCAATCGATGTCGGCAGTTAACTACAATGAGCAGTTCTTC	CASSQSMSAVNYNEQFF
NA	TRBV10-2	TRBJ1-5	TRBD1	TGCGCCGGCAGAGTCCGGGACAGGGTGGATCGGAAACAGCCCCAGCATTTT	CAGRVRDRVDRKQPQHF
NA	TRBV12-3/TRBV12-4	TRBJ1-1	NA	TGTGCCAGCAGTCGGAGGACGTCTGAAGCTTTCTTT	CASSRRTSEAFF
NA	TRBV15	TRBJ2-3	NA	TGTGCCACCAATTCACAGGGCGGGGGTACGCAGTATTTT	CATNSQGGGTQYF
NA	TRBV7-7	TRBJ2-2	TRBD2	TGTGCCAGCTCTGCGAGTGCGGGAGGGGGCACCGGGGAGCTGTTTTTT	CASSASAGGGTGELFF
once	TRBV10-3	TRBJ1-2	NA	TGTGCCATCAGTGAGTCAACAGGGAAGGGTAACTATGGCTACACCTTC	CAISESTGKGNYGYTF
NA	TRBV7-9	TRBJ2-5	TRBD1	TGTGCCAGCAGCTTAGAGGGACAGGGGGGTCCGGAGACCCAGTACTTC	CASSLEGQGGPETQYF
NA	TRBV7-3	TRBJ2-3	TRBD1	TGTGCCAGCAGCTTAGGGACAGGCAGCACAGATACGCAGTATTTT	CASSLGTGSTDTQYF
NA	TRBV28	TRBJ1-1	NA	TGTGCCAGCAGTTTAGGAGTACGAGCTTTCTTT	CASSLGVRAFF
NA	TRBV9	TRBJ2-6	NA	TGTGCCAGCAGCCTACATCCCTCTGGGGCCAACGTCCTGACTTTC	CASSLHPSGANVLTF
NA	TRBV7-8	TRBJ2-1	TRBD2	TGTGCCAGCAGCCCTCTAGCGGGAGGGCCACAAGAGCAGTTCTTC	CASSPLAGGPQEQFF
NA	TRBV30	TRBJ1-2	NA	TGTGCCTGGAGTGCTACAGGGACTTTTAGTCGGGGCTACACCTTC	CAWSATGTFSRGYTF
once	TRBV2	TRBJ2-1	TRBD2	TGTGCCAGCAGTTTCCTGTCTGGGCGGGAGGTCGCCGATGAGCAGTTCTTC	CASSFLSGREVADEQFF
NA	TRBV19	TRBJ2-3	NA	TGTGCCAGTAGTATAGTTATACTGGATACGCAGTATTTT	CASSIVILDTQYF
NA	TRBV20-1	TRBJ1-2	NA	TGCAGTGCTAGTGTGCAGATTAACTATGGCTACACCTTC	CSASVQINYGYTF
NA	TRBV6-1	TRBJ1-5	NA	TGTGCCAGCAGTGAAGTAGGGCCCGTGGGGCAGCCCCAGCATTTT	CASSEVGPVGQPQHF
NA	TRBV28	TRBJ1-2	TRBD1	TGTGCCAGCAGTCCCCACCGGACAGGGGGCGCGAATGGCTACACCTTC	CASSPHRTGGANGYTF
NA	TRBV5-1	TRBJ2-2	NA	TGCGCCAGCAGCGTTACGGTCAACACCGGGGAGCTGTTTTTT	CASSVTVNTGELFF
NA	TRBV28	TRBJ1-2	TRBD1	TGTGCCAGCAGTAGGACAGGACTCTCCTATGGCTACACCTTC	CASSRTGLSYGYTF
NA	TRBV5-1	TRBJ2-5	NA	TGCGCCAGCAGCCGCACGATTAGATTGGAGACCCAGTACTTC	CASSRTIRLETQYF
NA	TRBV20-1	TRBJ1-5	TRBD1	TGCAGTGCTACAGGGGGTCAGCCCCAGCATTTT	CSATGGQPQHF
NA	TRBV7-2	TRBJ2-7	NA	TGTGCCAGCAGCTTCCCCCTCTACGAGCAGTACTTC	CASSFPLYEQYF
once	TRBV28	TRBJ2-1	NA	TGTGCCAGCAGTTTAAAAACAGCATACAATGAGCAGTTCTTC	CASSLKTAYNEQFF
NA	TRBV20-1	TRBJ1-2	TRBD1	TGCAGTGCTAGTGGGGACAGTTTCGTTATGAATAACTATGGCTACACCTTC	CSASGDSFVMNNYGYTF